This TCR beta chain was captured in a study of shared clonotypes between healthy human individuals. Study in general: The donor group consisted of two women and a few men, aged 18 to 49. A donor's plate count was three for CD4 naive and three for CD4 memory; CD8 naive had two and CD8 memory one.

This table comes from immunoSEQ multiplex PCR, and its TCRdb copy is limited to in-frame clones, with some not included. Seen here are approximately 810,000 clones, around 93% observed once, and the top ten hold about 24%. Naive CD8 cells were CD45RO-negative, positively selected for CCR7, excluding terminally differentiated effector memory CD45RA+ cells. All the donors were Caucasian adults who lived in Nashville, Tennessee. CDR3 length: 15 residues. The V and J ends lost 1 base and 3 bases respectively, with 9 bases between them. Germline loops: CDR1 SEHNR, CDR2 FQNEAQ (reference sequence). This sequence joins TRBV7-9 and TRBJ2-2; no firm D call. Input material: naive CD8+ T cells sorted from blood. The TCR originated in a man aged 25-45 years in good health. This CDR3 reads CASSLVVGYTGELFF. As DNA, the CDR3 is TGTGCCAGCAGCTTAGTTGTCGGTTACACCGGGGAGCTGTTTTTT.